This paragraph covers one T cell receptor beta chain sequence. Its specific antigen is unknown. No per-base quality is available; no much larger clone lies one base away. The data derive from a study of cytomegalovirus exposure and HLA in healthy donors (dated by TCRdb to the late 2010s). Context from the whole study: An earlier analysis of more than 550 of the donors reported 276 Gb of sequence data and about 120 million unique TCR beta sequences obtained from about 179 million T cells. An early release that covered 500 to 800 HLA-typed donors contained approximately 300 gigabases of sequencing data and around 85 million unique TCR sequences. Of the roughly 400 genotyped donors, 65% to 90% fell in the genetic ancestry cluster associated with self-reported Caucasian donors. The study aimed to test whether cataloging public T cell receptors could reveal signatures of past pathogen exposure. The study profiled the T cell repertoires of 500 to 800 subjects by immunosequencing and related them to cytomegalovirus serostatus. In addition to the first cohort of 650 to 750 subjects, a separate validation cohort of around 110 different subjects was used. The study combined high-throughput TCR immunosequencing, statistical association of individual TCRs with disease status, and machine learning to predict cytomegalovirus infection status. A later analysis re-examined previously published TCR beta repertoires from roughly 720 donors and added high-resolution HLA genotyping to investigate patterns of TCR occurrence. The later analysis used no new phenotypic data to find candidate immune exposures, relying instead on TCR beta sequences and their occurrence across donors. To decide whether each TCR beta V gene segment behaved as functional or pseudogenic, an earlier analysis of some 600 of the donors relied on high-throughput TCR beta sequencing. Donor age, sex, ethnicity and CMV serostatus were compiled alongside the repertoire data. In a later genetic analysis, genome-wide SNP genotypes for 398 of the 666 donors were used, and that subset was treated as a discovery cohort. All discovery cohort repertoires had been generated on a single sequencing platform. Class I and class II HLA loci were covered by the typing at four-digit resolution. Typing coverage varied by locus: 629-630 donors for A, B, C, DRB1 and DQB1; approximately 500 for DQA1; more than 600 for DPA1; 400 to 480 for DPB1. Five DR-DQ haplotypes were treated as single units for association and clustering because of strong linkage in the cohort. Among several hundred genotyped donors of the cohort, an average of around 250,000 unique TCR beta nucleotide sequences was sequenced per donor, of which about 18% were non-productive.

The cysteine opens and the phenylalanine closes a CDR3 of 15 amino acids. The retained sequence is limited to the CDR3, 45 bases, with the frame set at the first base. The germline V gene supplies CDR1 SGHRS and CDR2 YFSETQ. V is clipped by 3 bases and J by 4 bases, and the sequence between their germline boundaries is 16 bases long. Library preparation used the immunoSEQ multiplex PCR assay. A mixture of 60 forward primers for TCR Vbeta segments and 13 reverse primers for TCR Jbeta segments was used in the multiplex PCR. A multiplex PCR assay on genomic DNA amplified the CDR3 region of rearranged TCR beta genes. The amplified TCR beta libraries were sequenced on the Illumina HiSeq System as 87-base-pair reads. From the authors' description of their analysis: Across the 640 or so repertoires, a later analysis counted 80 million or so unique TCR beta chains, roughly 11 million of which were shared by at least two donors. A nearest-neighbor algorithm error-corrected the raw reads and collapsed the reads into unique sequences, merging closely related sequences to remove PCR and sequencing errors. To assign V, D and J gene segments, CDR3 sequences were aligned to IMGT reference sequences. For a sequence to be retained, a match of at least six nucleotides was required to both a V gene segment and a J gene segment. Rearrangements were called productive when the CDR3 lacked stop codons and stayed in frame with V and J; all others were non-productive. Following IMGT convention, CDR3 was defined as the stretch from the second conserved V-encoded cysteine to the conserved J-encoded phenylalanine. In an earlier analysis of more than 550 of the donors, sequences lacking an unambiguous match to a single V gene segment were excluded. In an earlier analysis of around 590 of the donors, a V segment was called functional when productive rearrangements were above 56.7%, and segregating when the standard deviation between donors exceeded 5%. A statistical classification framework was built to diagnose cytomegalovirus status from the catalog of TCR beta chain sequences. In a later analysis, V and J genes were assigned by comparing TCR nucleotide sequences against IMGT/GENE-DB human TR gene sequences. The TCRdist pipeline was used in a later analysis to assign CDR3 sequences and most-parsimonious VDJ recombination scenarios. A later analysis defined each TCR beta chain by its CDR3 amino acid sequence plus V-gene family, and excluded reads lacking a unique V-gene family. A later analysis removed 550 to 700 highly shared, low-generation-probability nucleotide sequences to deal with suspected cross-contamination and a sequencing artifact. For each public chain, a later analysis derived a clonal expansion index from normalized ranks of inferred template counts within each repertoire. In a later analysis, generation probabilities were computed using a VDJ recombination model fitted to out-of-frame rearrangements, and the results were checked against IGoR. A later analysis scored TCR-TCR, TCR-HLA and TCR-CMV co-occurrence with hypergeometric tests, applying a repertoire-size bias correction to TCR pairs. To estimate false discovery rates, a later analysis permuted the HLA or CMV assignments 20 times. A later analysis grouped co-occurring TCRs with DBSCAN, adding TCRdist sequence similarity when clustering within HLA-allele-positive subsets. For co-occurrence clustering, repertoires with fewer than 30,000 or more than 120,000 public chains were excluded, along with a handful of repertoires with anomalous nucleotide sharing. TCRdb took this table from immuneACCESS and kept in-frame rearrangements with V and J called. Such tables lack part of the clones; where checked against another copy, unresolved V genes explain under half of the gap, and the rest is unexplained. Clonal size and the V and J genes are those of that table, whereas D and trimming came from the DNA. Present in this sample are 90,000 to 150,000 clones, less than 90% of which were seen just once. Jointly, the top ten make up about 0.22% of the sample.

General study outcomes and caveats: A further reported finding was that TCR beta sequences accurately predicted the HLA-A and HLA-B alleles for most subjects in the first cohort. In the study, about 150 TCR beta chains were listed as associated with cytomegalovirus. While some public TCRs were present in many individuals, most TCR sequences turned up only very rarely across donors. For the cohort, immune exposure information was limited to CMV serostatus. Sequencing depth was assumed to be roughly uniform across donors in the presence/absence analyses, though that assumption may not hold. Because counts were too low, seventeen rarely observed V segments, including chromosome 9 orphons, were excluded from the earlier analysis of 587 of the donors. Some IMGT-functional V segments, including TRBV6-2 and TRBV6-3, could not be told apart with the 87-base-pair reads, so those segments were excluded. A later genetic analysis associated a missense DCLRE1C variant with V-gene and J-gene trimming of TCR beta chains, and an independent cohort replicated the association. Correlated functional status among segregating V segments might be attributable to linkage disequilibrium, but an unknown experimental factor could not be ruled out. In a later analysis, around 15,000 TCR beta sequences were associated with specific HLA alleles at a false discovery rate of 0.05. Because some donors lacked HLA typing at each locus, the association tests relied only on the typed subset. According to a later analysis, most CMV-associated TCR beta chains appeared to be HLA-restricted, and the HLA associations seemed to be driven largely by CMV exposure. The sequencing pipeline was judged likely to have produced a cluster of highly shared sequence variants as a technical artifact. In an earlier analysis of several hundred of the donors, most TCR beta V segments were observed in productive rearrangements about 87% or about 30% of the time, broadly matching IMGT annotations. A few of the identified cytomegalovirus-associated TCR beta chains were confirmed in vitro to be specific for cytomegalovirus antigens. This cohort had only TCR beta chains sequenced, and the lack of alpha or paired-chain data limited which features could be detected. According to a later analysis, TCR association rates differed among HLA loci, with DRB1 alleles showing the most associated TCRs and HLA-C alleles showing the fewest. In a later analysis, HLA-associated TCR beta chains were found to be more clonally expanded and to have lower generation probabilities than equally common non-associated chains. Cytomegalovirus status was reported to be diagnosed by the classifier with high specificity and sensitivity in both the original and validation cohorts. A later genetic analysis reported fewer N-insertions in productive TCRs among donors in an Asian-associated ancestry cluster than the roughly 720-donor mean. Assigning TCR associations to individual alleles was difficult when HLA alleles, especially DR and DQ, strongly co-occurred. It was suggested by the authors that the approach could potentially be generalized to other disease states and immunological phenotypes. According to a later analysis, parvovirus B19, influenza, CMV and Epstein-Barr virus appeared linked to several top co-occurrence clusters.

The cohort was made up of 500 to 800 healthy bone marrow donors. At the time of sampling, all cohort members were nominally healthy, though unrecorded immune exposures were likely present. The donor tested CMV seronegative, placing the donor among the 350 or so seronegative members of the cohort. Every donor gave a peripheral blood sample, and the peripheral blood mononuclear cells from that sample were used for TCR beta sequencing. Genomic DNA was extracted from the blood cell samples with the Qiagen DNeasy Blood Extraction Kit. The sequence was obtained from a man aged 50 to 60 in good health and CMV-seronegative. The sample was PBMCs. Rearrangement joined TRBV5-1 to TRBJ1-1; possibly the D gene is TRBD1, per 5 matching bases. The CDR3 loop reads CASSSRPGQGTEAFF. The DNA is as follows: TGCGCCAGCAGCTCCAGGCCTGGTCAGGGCACTGAAGCTTTCTTT.